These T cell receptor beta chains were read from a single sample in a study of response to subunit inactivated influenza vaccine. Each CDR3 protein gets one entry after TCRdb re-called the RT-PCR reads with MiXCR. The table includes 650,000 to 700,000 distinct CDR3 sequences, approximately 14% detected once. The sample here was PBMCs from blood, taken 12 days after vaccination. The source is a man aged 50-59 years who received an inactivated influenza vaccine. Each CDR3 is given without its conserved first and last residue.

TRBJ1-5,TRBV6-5,ASSYRQGSNQPQH
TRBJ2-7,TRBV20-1,SAPWGSYEQY
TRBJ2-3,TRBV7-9,ASSLRGQVADTQY
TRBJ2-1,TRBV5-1,ASSTGTSGTGNEQF
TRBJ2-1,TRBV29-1,SVGRDSSYNEQF
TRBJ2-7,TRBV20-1,SATKTGAHSEQY
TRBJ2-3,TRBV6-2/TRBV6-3,ASSYSRSTVTRADTQY
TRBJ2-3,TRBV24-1,ATSEPTGNTRDTQY
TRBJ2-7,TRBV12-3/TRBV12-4,ASSSQGALSYEQY
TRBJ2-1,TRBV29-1,SVDQGPYNEQF
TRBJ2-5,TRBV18,ASSLLPGQGIQETQY
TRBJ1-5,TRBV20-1,SARFRGDNQPQH
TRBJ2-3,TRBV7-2,ASSSTGFVSY
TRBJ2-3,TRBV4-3,ASSQDGTLAGAGNTQY
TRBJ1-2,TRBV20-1,SAREGLNYGYT
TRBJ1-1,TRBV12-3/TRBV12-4,ASSLTGGWDTEAF
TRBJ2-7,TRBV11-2,ASSLPAGGWVTPTEQY
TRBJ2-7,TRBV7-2,ASSPAGTSYGEQY
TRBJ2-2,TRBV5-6,ASSRGPGTFNTGELF
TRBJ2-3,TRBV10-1,ASSELGKGADTQY
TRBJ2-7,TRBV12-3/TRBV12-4,ASSFFNYEQY
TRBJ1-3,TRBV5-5,ASSSRDTRNTIY
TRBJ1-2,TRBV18,ASSPRQGALSGYT
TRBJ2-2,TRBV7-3,ASTIGGTGDGELF
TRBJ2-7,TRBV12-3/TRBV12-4,ASSLYLGGYEQY
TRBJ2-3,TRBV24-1,ATSLAGSSTDTQY
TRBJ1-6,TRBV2,ASSKTGWDSPLH
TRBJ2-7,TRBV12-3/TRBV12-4,ASRRGVEQY
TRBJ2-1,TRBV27,ASSSGQTHYNEQF
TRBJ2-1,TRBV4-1,ASSQEDAAISSYNEQF
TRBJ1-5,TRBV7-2,ASSLGFGWSQH
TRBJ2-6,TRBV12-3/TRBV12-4,ASSLRFLT
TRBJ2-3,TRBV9,ASSVDPFGLAGITDTQY
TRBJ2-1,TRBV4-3,ASSQDQAGGGEQF
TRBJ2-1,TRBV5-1,ASSLEGPNHNEQF
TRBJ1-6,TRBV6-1,ASSGGTGGFLKSPLH
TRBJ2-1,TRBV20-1,SAPGIAGGGNEQF
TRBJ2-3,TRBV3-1,ASSPNGFGGNTDTQY
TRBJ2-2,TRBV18,ASSPRQTNTGELF
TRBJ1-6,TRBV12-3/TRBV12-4,ASSLIGEVNSPLH
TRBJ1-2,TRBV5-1,ASRRDGDYGYT
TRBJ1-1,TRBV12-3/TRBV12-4,ASSFTGGGDEAF
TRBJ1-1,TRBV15,ATSRPTGNTEAF
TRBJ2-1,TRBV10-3,AISDPLRGGNNEQF
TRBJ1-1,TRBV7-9,ASSLYRGGARTEAF
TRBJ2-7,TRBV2,ASSEGWERSYEQY
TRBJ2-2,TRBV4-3,ASSQDNRRNLPTGELF
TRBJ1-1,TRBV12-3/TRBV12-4,ASTMTGPGTEAF
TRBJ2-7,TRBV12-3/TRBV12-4,ASSSRQRRGSYEQY
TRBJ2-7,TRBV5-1,ASSFDKYEQY